Below are 4 T cell receptor beta chains sequenced from a single sample in a study of breast tumors, draining lymph nodes, adjacent tissues. Breast cancer patients provided tissue from their axillary draining lymph nodes. TCRdb re-analysed the multiplex PCR reads in MiXCR, keeping a single row per CDR3 protein. The profile covers around 230,000 distinct CDR3 sequences, with 32% appearing a single time and 1.4% taken by the ten largest. The sequenced sample was axillary lymph node tissue. Receptor source: a female donor with breast cancer. Some clones in this sample may be carry-over from other donors' samples.

This clonotype has more than one count but fewer than ten. This may be a read error: a much more frequent sequence differs by one nucleotide. This is likely a read error, given that the CDR3 carries no conserved phenylalanine or tryptophan at its end. This chain uses TRBV11-2 with TRBJ2-1; unclear D gene. Deletions cut 5 bases from V and 3 bases from J, with 11 bases between. This CDR3 comprises 14 residues. The germline CDR1 and CDR2 sequences are SGHAT and FQNNGV. In DNA form, the CDR3 reads TGTGCCAGCAGCCCGTTGACGAGCTACAATGAGCAGTTCCTC. This codes for CASSPLTSYNEQFL.

This clonotype appeared many times. The rearrangement uses TRBV5-1 and TRBJ2-1; TRBD2 matches at 7 bases. Trimming cost V 4 bases and J 9 bases; bases outside gene matches: 13. This CDR3 is built from 15 residues. Germline CDR1 SGHRS, CDR2 YFSETQ. DNA of the CDR3: TGCGCCAGCAGCCCCCGAGCGGGGCGGCAGGGTGAGCAGTTCTTC. It specifies CASSPRAGRQGEQFF.

The CDR3 DNA reads as TGTGCCAGCAGCTTGGCGGGAGAAGGCTACACCTTC. Residues: CASSLAGEGYTF. The gene calls are TRBV7-9 and TRBJ1-2; D is undetermined. Germline V gene sequence: CDR1 SEHNR, CDR2 FQNEAQ (reference sequence). There are 12 residues in the CDR3. V dropped 3 bases and J dropped 8 bases, with 10 bases sitting between them. Using reference TRBV7-9 and TRBJ1-2 for the parts outside the CDR3, the full variable domain is DTGVSQNPRHKITKRGQNVTFRCDPISEHNRLYWYRQTLGQGPEFLTYFQNEAQLEKSRLLSDRFSAERPKGSFSTLEIQRTEQGDSAMYLCASSLAGEGYTFGSGTRLTVV.

This clonotype was seen at least ten times. The chain is built from TRBV20-1 and TRBJ2-2, with D tentatively TRBD2 (5 bases). Germline CDR1 DFQATT, CDR2 SNEGSKA (reference sequence). The CDR3 extends over 12 amino acids. CDR3 loop: CSQLGNTGELFF. The CDR3 DNA sequence: TGCAGCCAACTAGGGAACACCGGGGAGCTGTTTTTT.